These T cell receptor beta chains were read from a single sample in a study of T cells in Graves' hyperthyroidism and ophthalmopathy. MiXCR, applied by TCRdb to the multiplex PCR reads, yields one record per CDR3 protein. The sample consists of 490,000 or so distinct CDR3 sequences, 46% of them appearing once. The specimen was peripheral blood or thyroid tissue (not recorded which). The receptors originated from an adult woman with Graves' disease, either hyperthyroidism or ophthalmopathy (not recorded which). The CDR3 runs from the conserved cysteine through the conserved F or W. D genes are given only for firm matches. A clone size is listed for some rows: how often the clone was seen (once, few, many), or a class if it is expanded.

TRBV6-5,TRBJ2-7,few,15,.,TGTGCCAGCAGCCACCCTGTTGGGGCTTCCTACGAGCAGTACTTC,CASSHPVGASYEQYF
TRBV27,TRBJ2-5,few,14,TRBD1,TGTGCCAGCAGTATCACAGGGGGCGTAGAGACCCAGTACTTC,CASSITGGVETQYF
TRBV12-3/TRBV12-4,TRBJ2-7,.,14,TRBD2,TGTGCCAGCAGTTTTAGCGGGAGTCAATACGAGCAGTACTTC,CASSFSGSQYEQYF
TRBV2,TRBJ1-5,few,12,.,TGTGCCAGCGGGCTTCACAATCAGCCCCAGCATTTT,CASGLHNQPQHF
TRBV11-1,TRBJ2-5,.,15,.,TGTGCCAGCAGATCCGGGGCGGGAAAACGGGTGACCCAGTACTTC,CASRSGAGKRVTQYF
TRBV7-2,TRBJ2-7,.,14,.,TGTGCCAGCAGCTTAAGGGTGATCGACTACGAGCAGTACTTC,CASSLRVIDYEQYF
TRBV12-3/TRBV12-4,TRBJ1-1,many,13,.,TGTGCCAGCAGTTTCCCCTATACGGCTGAAGCTTTCTTT,CASSFPYTAEAFF
TRBV14,TRBJ2-2,.,12,.,TGTGCCAGCAGCCACCGGGAGGGGGAGCTGTTTTTT,CASSHREGELFF
TRBV20-1,TRBJ1-5,.,14,.,TGCAGTGCTAGCGAGCGGGAGTTGGGGGAGACCCAGCATTTT,CSASERELGETQHF
TRBV7-9,TRBJ2-7,few,13,.,TGTGCCAGCAGCCACCGGGACCTTTACGAGCAGTACTTC,CASSHRDLYEQYF
TRBV2,TRBJ1-5,.,13,.,TGTGCCAGCATGGATGATAGCAATCAGCCCCAGCATTTT,CASMDDSNQPQHF
TRBV24-1,TRBJ2-5,.,12,.,TGTGCCACCAGAGGCTCCCAAGAGACCCAGTACTTC,CATRGSQETQYF
TRBV7-2,TRBJ2-5,once,15,TRBD2,TGTGCCAGCAGCCAAAGCGGGAGATCCGAGGAGACCCAGTACTTC,CASSQSGRSEETQYF
TRBV10-3,TRBJ1-1,.,14,.,TGTGCCATCAGCTCCTTTGTGGGGGGCACTGAAGCTTTCTTT,CAISSFVGGTEAFF
TRBV5-1,TRBJ2-7,many,15,.,TGCGCCAGCAGCTTGGTTGGGGTTGGCAACTACGAGCAGTACTTC,CASSLVGVGNYEQYF
TRBV19,TRBJ1-2,.,14,TRBD1,TGTGCCAGTAGCAACAACCAGGGGGGAAGAGGCTACACCTTC,CASSNNQGGRGYTF
TRBV11-2,TRBJ1-6,few,12,.,TGTGCCAGCAGCTTATCACAGGGACCCCTTCACTTT,CASSLSQGPLHF
TRBV7-9,TRBJ1-4,many,13,.,TGTGCCAGCAGCTCCAGGGGAGCAGAAAAACTGTTTTTT,CASSSRGAEKLFF
TRBV20-1,TRBJ1-2,.,12,.,TGCAGTGCCACAAGCGGGGCGTGGGGCTACACCTTC,CSATSGAWGYTF
TRBV7-3,TRBJ1-5,.,18,.,TGTGCCAGCATCGCCCTCGGACAGCGAAAACCTAGCAATCAGCCCCAGCATTTT,CASIALGQRKPSNQPQHF
TRBV2,TRBJ1-5,many,15,.,TGTGCCAGCAGGGCCGACAGCGCTAGCAATCAGCCCCAGCATTTT,CASRADSASNQPQHF
TRBV7-9,TRBJ2-3,.,13,.,TGTGCCAGCAGCTTAGATGGTGCAGATACGCAGTATTTT,CASSLDGADTQYF
TRBV7-3,TRBJ2-7,.,12,.,TGTGCCAGCAGCCGGGACAGCGGGGAGCAGTACTTC,CASSRDSGEQYF
TRBV20-1,TRBJ1-5,many,15,TRBD1,TGCAGTGCTAAAACCGGGACAGCAAGAAATCAGCCCCAGCATTTT,CSAKTGTARNQPQHF
TRBV6-6,TRBJ2-7,few,14,.,TGTGCCAGCAGACAAAACAGGAACTCCTACGAGCAGTACTTC,CASRQNRNSYEQYF
TRBV7-9,TRBJ1-1,.,11,.,TGTGCCAGCAGCTTAGGGAGAAAAGGTTTCTTT,CASSLGRKGFF
TRBV28,TRBJ1-2,.,14,.,TGTGCCAGCAGTTCCAGGACCTTACCTTATGGCTACACCTTC,CASSSRTLPYGYTF
TRBV3-1,TRBJ1-5,few,16,.,TGTGCCAGCAGCCAGGGTAGAGGGGCGAGCAATCAGCCCCAGCATTTT,CASSQGRGASNQPQHF